This T cell receptor (beta chain) came from a study of CD8 T cells in ankylosing spondylitis. CDR1 is DFQATT and CDR2 is SNEGSKA in the germline V gene (reference sequence). This CDR3 region has 15 residues. V lost 3 bases to trimming and J lost 0 bases; unmatched junction nucleotides: 4. Study-level findings and limits: Seemingly distinctive of ankylosing spondylitis blood was a TCR beta motif formed by eight highly homologous variants. The authors found the disease-linked clones to be CD8+ and relatively rare in peripheral blood.

As to this clonotype: Its target is not known.

TCRdb re-derived calls from the 5' RACE reads in MiXCR, one entry per CDR3 protein. The sample has around 450,000 distinct CDR3 sequences, around 26% seen once. Sequencing was performed on blood, either unsorted or a sorted T cell fraction (not recorded which). The TCR sequence derives from a male donor with ankylosing spondylitis. The rearrangement links TRBV20-1 to TRBJ2-3, with 9 bases that match TRBD2. As DNA, the CDR3 is TGCAGTGCTAGCCCGGGACTAGCAAGCACAGATACGCAGTATTTT. Its protein is CSASPGLASTDTQYF.